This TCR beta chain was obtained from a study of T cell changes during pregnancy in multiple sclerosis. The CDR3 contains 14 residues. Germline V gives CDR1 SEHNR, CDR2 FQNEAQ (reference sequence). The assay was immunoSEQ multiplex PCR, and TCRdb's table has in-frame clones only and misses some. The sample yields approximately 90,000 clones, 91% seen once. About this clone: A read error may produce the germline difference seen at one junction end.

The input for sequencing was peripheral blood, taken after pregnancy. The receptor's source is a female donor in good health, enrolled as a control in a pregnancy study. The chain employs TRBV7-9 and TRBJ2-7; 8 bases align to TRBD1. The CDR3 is CASISGQGSYERYF. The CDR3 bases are TGTGCCAGCATATCTGGACAGGGATCCTACGAGCGGTACTTC.